The 29 T cell receptor beta chains listed next were all sequenced from one sample in a study of OX40 agonist ivuxolimab in advanced cancers. Profiled with immunoSEQ multiplex PCR; TCRdb holds only in-frame clones, not every one. This table has under 200,000 clones, 85% to 95% appearing once. The sample consisted of CD4+ or CD8+ T cells sorted from blood, taken in a trial of the OX40 agonist ivuxolimab. These receptors all stem from an adult with an advanced solid tumor such as melanoma, head and neck, liver or kidney cancer.

The chain couples TRBV7-9 to TRBJ1-2; D is unresolved. Looked up from germline, CDR1 is SEHNR and CDR2 is FQNEAQ (reference sequence). The V gene lost 1 base and the J gene lost 4 bases, with 7 bases spanning the gap. The CDR3 runs to 13 residues. Here the CDR3 reads CASSLEVVYGYTF. CDR3 in DNA: TGTGCCAGCAGCTTAGAGGTCGTCTATGGCTACACCTTC.

The chain links TRBV9 to TRBJ2-1; 9 bases line up with TRBD2. Unmatched junction bases numbered 5, after V lost 7 bases and J lost 6 bases. The germline gives CDR1 SGDLS, CDR2 YYNGEE. The CDR3 length is 13 residues. The CDR3 nucleotides are TGTGCCAGCGGGAGACTAGCGGCCAATGAGCAGTTCTTC. This translates into CASGRLAANEQFF.

The CDR3 loop is CASSLTPSIEFF. The CDR3 DNA is TGTGCCAGCAGCCTCACACCCTCTATCGAGTTCTTC. This chain links TRBV7-8 with TRBJ2-1, with no clear D. V shed 5 bases and J shed 14 bases, with 16 bases lying between them. CDR1 is SGHVS, CDR2 FQNEAQ, per germline. The CDR3 totals 12 residues.

This chain links TRBV9 with TRBJ2-6; 7 nucleotides align to TRBD2. This CDR3 is built from 18 residues. Looked up from germline, CDR1 is SGDLS and CDR2 is YYNGEE. Trimming cost V 3 bases and J 0 bases; bases outside gene matches: 9. CDR3 sequence (DNA): TGTGCCAGCAGCGCACGCGGGGGTGCTTACTCTGGGGCCAACGTCCTGACTTTC. It is translated as CASSARGGAYSGANVLTF.

This clone was observed a single time. CDR3 amino acids: CASSPGHWGKKNTGELFF. Written as DNA, the CDR3 is TGTGCCAGCAGCCCGGGCCATTGGGGCAAAAAGAACACCGGGGAGCTGTTTTTT. V and J are TRBV11-3 and TRBJ2-2; maybe TRBD1 (5 bases). Germline V lookup: CDR1 SGHNT, CDR2 YENEEA. This CDR3 has 18 residues. Between the trimmed V and J ends, which lost 5 bases and 1 base, there was a span of 20 bases.

The chain has TRBV5-6 and TRBJ2-7, with 11 positions matching TRBD1. CDR1 and CDR2 (germline): SGHDT, YYEEEE. Trimming cost V 3 bases and J 5 bases; bases outside gene matches: 4. The CDR3 is 14 residues long. The CDR3 DNA reads TGTGCCAGCAGCTGGGGGACAGGGGGTCACGAGCAGTACTTC. It specifies CASSWGTGGHEQYF.

The CDR3 bases are TGTGCCAGCACGTTTGGAACCTCTGGAAACACCATATATTTT. Its translation is CASTFGTSGNTIYF. The V call is TRBV6-1, the J call TRBJ1-3; D is unresolved. This CDR3 contains 14 residues. V lost 7 bases to trimming and J lost 0 bases, with 10 bases between them. Germline loops: CDR1 MNHNS, CDR2 SASEGT.

The chain employs TRBV4-3 and TRBJ2-3; perhaps D is TRBD1 or TRBD2 (6 bases each). The V gene lost 4 bases and the J gene lost 1 base, with 15 bases spanning the gap. CDR1 and CDR2 (germline): LGHNA, YSLEER. CDR3 length: 16 residues. This CDR3 is CASSLIGGGGTDTQYF. Written as DNA, the CDR3 is TGCGCCAGCAGCCTCATTGGGGGCGGGGGCACAGATACGCAGTATTTT.

The chain uses TRBV28 and TRBJ2-7; 10 bases agree with TRBD2. The germline V gene has CDR1 MDHEN and CDR2 SYDVKM. This CDR3 is 16 amino acids long. V dropped 3 bases and J dropped 9; count of bases not matched to a gene: 14. The CDR3 sequence is CASSLPPGLAIQGQYF. CDR3 nucleotides: TGTGCCAGCAGTTTGCCCCCGGGACTAGCGATCCAAGGGCAGTACTTC.

The gene calls are TRBV30 and TRBJ1-1, with a possible D match to TRBD1 (5 bases). Per germline, CDR1 GTSNPN and CDR2 SVGIG (reference sequence). The V end was cut by 2 bases, the J end by 6 bases, with 22 bases between. CDR3 size: 16 residues. CDR3 loop: CAWSRWVGEVEAEAFF. In DNA, the CDR3 is TGTGCCTGGAGTAGGTGGGTAGGGGAGGTCGAGGCTGAAGCTTTCTTT.

V usage is TRBV9 and J usage is TRBJ2-7; a possible D gene is TRBD2 (5 bases). The CDR3 length is 14 residues. Germline CDR1 SGDLS, CDR2 YYNGEE. Trimming removed 2 bases at V and 5 bases at J, with 14 bases between. CDR3: CASSVGLARDEQYF. Written as DNA, the CDR3 is TGTGCCAGCAGCGTCGGGTTAGCGCGAGACGAGCAGTACTTC.

V gene TRBV7-2 combines with J gene TRBJ1-2; 7 bases are shared with TRBD1. This CDR3 is built from 13 residues. The germline V gene encodes CDR1 SGHTA and CDR2 FQGNSA. V was clipped by 8 bases and J by 10 bases; unmatched bases: 13. CDR3 in amino acids: CASHHRRQGDYTF. DNA of the CDR3: TGTGCCAGCCACCACCGGCGACAGGGCGACTACACCTTC.

This rearrangement joins TRBV7-2 to TRBJ2-2; D is undetermined. Germline assignment: CDR1 SGHTA and CDR2 FQGNSA. This CDR3 is 15 amino acids long. Between the trimmed V and J ends, which lost 1 base and 6 bases, there was a span of 12 bases. The CDR3, as DNA: TGTGCCAGCAGCTTAGGGGCCAGTTACTCCGGGGAGCTGTTTTTT. Translation: CASSLGASYSGELFF.

As for this clone: This specimen includes other DNA sequences encoding the same CDR3. As DNA, the CDR3 is TGTGCCAGCAGCTTAACTATGAACACTGAAGCTTTCTTT. It yields the protein CASSLTMNTEAFF. The V and J genes are TRBV7-9 and TRBJ1-1; D remains ambiguous. This CDR3 region has 13 residues. V was clipped by 2 bases and J by 0 bases, with 4 bases between them. Germline V lookup: CDR1 SEHNR, CDR2 FQNEAQ (reference sequence).

The rearrangement links TRBV11-3 to TRBJ1-1; D call uncertain. With 1 base removed from V and 11 bases from J, the gap between germline ends came to 11 bases. Per germline, CDR1 SGHNT and CDR2 YENEEA. The length of the CDR3 is 12 residues. The CDR3 DNA is TGTGCCAGCAGCTTAGGTTCAGCCAACGCTTTCTTT. Translated: CASSLGSANAFF.

The V and J genes are TRBV5-1 and TRBJ1-6; D not certain. This CDR3 has 15 residues. Germline CDR1 reads SGHRS; CDR2 reads YFSETQ. V was trimmed by 0 bases and J by 7 bases, leaving 11 bases between them. CDR3 region: CASSLVAGQNSPLHF. The DNA of the CDR3 is TGCGCCAGCAGCTTGGTTGCCGGCCAAAATTCACCCCTCCACTTT.

The chain employs TRBV4-3 and TRBJ2-3, with D unclear. The CDR3 is 16 amino acids. V dropped 3 bases and J dropped 0 bases, with 13 bases sitting between them. Germline V gives CDR1 LGHNA, CDR2 YSLEER. The CDR3 reads CASSQGGPPSTDTQYF. In nucleotides, the CDR3 is TGCGCCAGCAGCCAGGGTGGTCCTCCTAGCACAGATACGCAGTATTTT.

The chain combines TRBV28 with TRBJ1-2; TRBD1 matches at 8 bases. This CDR3 is 17 amino acids long. Germline V gives CDR1 MDHEN, CDR2 SYDVKM. Unmatched junction bases numbered 9, after V lost 2 bases and J lost 1 base. The CDR3 loop reads CASSLARRDRNNYGYTF. In nucleotides, the CDR3 is TGTGCCAGCAGTTTAGCTCGCCGGGACAGGAATAACTATGGCTACACCTTC.

The table lists this clone with a count of one. This chain connects TRBV29-1 to TRBJ1-1, with D possibly being TRBD1 (5 bases). Germline CDR1 and CDR2: SQVTM and ANQGSEA. This CDR3 contains 12 residues. V was pared by 8 bases and J by 2 bases, with 12 bases between. CDR3 protein: CSSGLQNTEAFF. For the CDR3, the DNA is TGCAGCTCGGGACTGCAAAACACTGAAGCTTTCTTT.

This rearrangement joins TRBV14 to TRBJ1-6; 9 bases line up with TRBD1. Germline loops: CDR1 SGHDN, CDR2 FVKESK. This CDR3 contains 13 residues. Trimming removed 5 bases from V and 8 bases from J; junction bases left unmatched: 1. The CDR3, as DNA: TGTGCCAGCAGCGGACAGGGGTATTCACCCCTCCACTTT. This translates into CASSGQGYSPLHF.

V and J are TRBV6-1 and TRBJ1-1; tentatively, D is TRBD1 (5 bases). The CDR3 totals 14 residues. V lost 2 bases, J lost 2 bases, and 9 bases lay in between. Germline V gives CDR1 MNHNS, CDR2 SASEGT. The CDR3 protein is CASSEFGGNTEAFF. The CDR3 bases are TGTGCCAGCAGTGAATTCGGGGGAAACACTGAAGCTTTCTTT.

The V gene is TRBV7-9, the J gene TRBJ1-2; D gene uncertain. The V end lost 0 bases, the J end lost 4 bases, and 9 bases lay between the germline ends. The germline gives CDR1 SEHNR, CDR2 FQNEAQ (reference sequence). The CDR3 totals 14 residues. CDR3 region: CASSLAGQVYGYTF. As DNA, the CDR3 is TGTGCCAGCAGCTTAGCAGGGCAGGTCTATGGCTACACCTTC.

This chain connects TRBV7-6 to TRBJ1-1; D gene uncertain. The V end lost 1 base, the J end lost 1 base, and 10 bases lay between the germline ends. CDR1 is SGHVS, CDR2 FNYEAQ, per germline. The CDR3 consists of 15 residues. As DNA, the CDR3 is TGTGCCAGCAGCTTAGAAGGGTTCGGGAACACTGAAGCTTTCTTT. Translated, it gives CASSLEGFGNTEAFF.

The chain carries TRBV4-1 and TRBJ2-3; weak D call: TRBD1 (5 bases). With 3 bases removed from V and 4 bases from J, the gap between germline ends came to 17 bases. The CDR3 spans 16 residues. Germline V gene data show CDR1 as MGHRA and CDR2 as YSYEKL. In DNA form, the CDR3 reads TGCGCCAGCAGCCACCCTTTCGGGTCCAGGGCAGATACGCAGTATTTT. Translated, it gives CASSHPFGSRADTQYF.

The chain has TRBV28 and TRBJ1-4; 9 positions match TRBD1. The V and J ends lost 6 bases and 7 bases, in that order; junction bases with no gene match: 12. Looked up from germline, CDR1 is MDHEN and CDR2 is SYDVKM. The CDR3 sequence is 16 residues long. The CDR3 sequence: CASSRRLGQGSEKLFF. DNA for the CDR3: TGTGCCAGCAGCCGCCGGTTGGGACAGGGTAGTGAAAAACTGTTTTTT.

J is TRBJ1-1 and V is TRBV28; no firm D call. Germline CDR1 MDHEN, CDR2 SYDVKM. CDR3 size: 11 residues. CDR3 protein: CAARGNTEAFF. DNA of the CDR3: TGTGCAGCCCGGGGGAACACTGAAGCTTTCTTT.

V is TRBV28 and J is TRBJ2-4, with a possible D match to TRBD2 (6 bases). The germline V and J ends were trimmed by 3 bases and 4 bases, with 10 bases remaining between them. CDR1 is MDHEN and CDR2 is SYDVKM in the germline V gene. The CDR3 loop spans 14 amino acids. CDR3 DNA: TGTGCCAGCAGTTTTGGAGGGGTAAAAAACATTCAGTACTTC. Translating gives CASSFGGVKNIQYF. Full variable domain (remainder filled in from reference TRBV28 and TRBJ2-4): DVKVTQSSRYLVKRTGEKVFLECVQDMDHENMFWYRQDPGLGLRLIYFSYDVKMKEKGDIPEGYSVSREKKERFSLILESASTNQTSMYLCASSFGGVKNIQYFGAGTRLSVL.

This chain connects TRBV6-1 to TRBJ2-2; 7 bases are a match to TRBD2. Unmatched junction bases numbered 9, after V lost 4 bases and J lost 4 bases. This CDR3 comprises 16 residues. Germline values: CDR1 MNHNS, CDR2 SASEGT. This CDR3 is CASSGWRESGTGELFF. The CDR3 nucleotides read TGTGCCAGCAGTGGGTGGCGGGAGAGCGGCACCGGGGAGCTGTTTTTT.

This chain links TRBV7-9 with TRBJ1-2; TRBD1 matches at 9 bases. The CDR3 runs to 11 residues. V lost 11 bases, J lost 4 bases, and 2 bases stayed unmatched. The germline CDR1 and CDR2 sequences are SEHNR and FQNEAQ (reference sequence). The DNA for the CDR3 is TGTGCCGGGACAGGGTTCTATGGCTACACCTTC. Amino acid sequence: CAGTGFYGYTF.